The source of this T cell receptor (beta chain) is a study of shared clonotypes between healthy human individuals. Germline V CDR1 and CDR2: SNHLY, FYNNEI. CDR3 length equals 16 residues. V shed 2 bases and J 7 bases; nucleotides not matched to a gene: 11. Libraries were prepared by immunoSEQ multiplex PCR; TCRdb keeps only in-frame clonotypes and omits some of them. The profile shows about 2 million clones, roughly 94% of them singletons. V and J are TRBV2 and TRBJ2-1; the match to TRBD1 covers 7 bases. The receptor was derived from a man aged 18 to 29 in good health. Sample: naive CD4+ T cells sorted from blood. The subset was: CD45RA+ positively selected. In DNA, the CDR3 is TGTGCCAGCAGTGAAAGACCAGACAGGGTTGGGAATGAGCAGTTCTTC. Protein: CASSERPDRVGNEQFF.